The source of this TCR beta chain is a study of CD8+CD57+ T cells in acquired aplastic anemia. Background on the study: The study obtained an average of roughly 3 ug of DNA from sorted CD4+ and CD8+ cells. Mean read depth for CD4+ cells from healthy donors was roughly 10 million.

This clonotype was seen a few times. Its antigen is currently unknown. The TCR beta profiling, which covered VDJ combination and CDR3 sequence, was carried out using genomic DNA as the template. TCRdb reanalysed the reads using MiXCR and keeps one entry per CDR3 protein. This sample yields around 190,000 distinct CDR3 sequences, of which over 60% are seen a single time; about 29% belongs to the top ten. CDR3 size: 17 residues. Germline assignment: CDR1 DFQATT and CDR2 SNEGSKA (reference sequence). The trim removed 0 bases at V and 4 bases at J, leaving 13 bases unmatched. Study-wide findings and caveats: Simpson's diversity of CD8+ cells was not significantly different in patients compared with controls. Patients and controls shared 25 to 35 CD8+ CDR3 sequences, which appeared highly expressed in patients and within their immunodominant clones.

Sequencing was done on a sample of sorted CD4+, CD8+, or CD8+CD57+ T cells (not recorded which) from PBMCs. This receptor was obtained from a human donor in good health. This chain connects TRBV20-1 to TRBJ2-7; the match to TRBD1 covers 9 bases. The CDR3 here is CSARDRGSTGGRYEQYF. DNA of the CDR3: TGCAGTGCTAGAGATCGGGGATCAACAGGGGGCCGATACGAGCAGTACTTC.